Sequencing of this TCR beta chain was carried out in a study of shared clonotypes between healthy human individuals. Per germline, CDR1 SQVTM and CDR2 ANQGSEA. This CDR3 has 12 amino acids. The V end was cut by 6 bases, the J end by 6 bases, with 15 bases between. Sequencing used immunoSEQ multiplex PCR; TCRdb keeps in-frame clones, though not all of them. The sample carries 2 million to 2.5 million clones, just under 95% recorded once. A remark on this clone: What it recognizes is unknown.

A CD45RA+ naive subset and a CD45RA-negative memory subset were split from CD4+ cells. Findings and caveats of the study: Shared clonotypes across all four donors exceeded non-shared ones in generation probability. The low donor count limited represented genetic and exposure-history diversity.

The receptor was isolated from a man aged 18 to 35 in good health. Some clones in this sample may be carry-over from other donors' samples. The genes are TRBV29-1 and TRBJ2-7, with D tentatively TRBD2 (5 bases). The sample taken for sequencing was naive CD4+ T cells from PBMCs. Subset in this sample: CD45RA+ positively selected. The CDR3 DNA follows: TGCAGCGTCGGTAGACATGGAGGCGAGCAGTACTTC. Encoded protein: CSVGRHGGEQYF.